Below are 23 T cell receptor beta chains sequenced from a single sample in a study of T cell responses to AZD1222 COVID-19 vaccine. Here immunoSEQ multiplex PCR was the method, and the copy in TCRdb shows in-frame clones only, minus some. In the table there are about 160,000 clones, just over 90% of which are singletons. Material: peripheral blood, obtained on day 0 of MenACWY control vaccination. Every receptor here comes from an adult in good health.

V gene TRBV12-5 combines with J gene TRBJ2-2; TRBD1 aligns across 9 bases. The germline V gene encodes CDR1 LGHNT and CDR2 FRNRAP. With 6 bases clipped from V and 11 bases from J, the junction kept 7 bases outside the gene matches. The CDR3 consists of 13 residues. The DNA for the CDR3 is TGTGCTAGTGGCCCGGACAGGGGTGAAGAGCTGTTTTTT. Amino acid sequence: CASGPDRGEELFF.

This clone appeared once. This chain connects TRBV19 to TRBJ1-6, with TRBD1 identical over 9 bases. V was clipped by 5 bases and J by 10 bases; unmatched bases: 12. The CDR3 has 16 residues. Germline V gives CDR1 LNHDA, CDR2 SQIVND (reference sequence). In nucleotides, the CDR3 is TGTGCCAGTAGTTATGATGGCTCGACAGGGGGATCACCCCTCCACTTT. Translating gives CASSYDGSTGGSPLHF.

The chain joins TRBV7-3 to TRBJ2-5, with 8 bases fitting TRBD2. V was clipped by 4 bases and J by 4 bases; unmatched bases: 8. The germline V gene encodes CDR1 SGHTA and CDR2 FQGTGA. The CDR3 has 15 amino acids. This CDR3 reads CASSSVSGRGETQYF. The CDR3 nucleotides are TGTGCCAGCAGCTCCGTGAGCGGGAGAGGAGAGACCCAGTACTTC.

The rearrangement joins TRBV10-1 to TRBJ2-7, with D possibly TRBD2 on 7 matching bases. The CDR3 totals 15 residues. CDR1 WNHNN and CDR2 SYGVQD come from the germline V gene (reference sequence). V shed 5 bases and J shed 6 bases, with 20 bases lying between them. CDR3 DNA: TGCGCCAGCAGTCTTTTTCCTGGCGGGGGCGCCGAGCAGTACTTC. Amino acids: CASSLFPGGGAEQYF.

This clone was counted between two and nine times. This chain's CDR3 is CASSLLAGGSNQPQHF. In DNA, the CDR3 is TGTGCCAGCAGTTTATTAGCAGGGGGGAGCAATCAGCCCCAGCATTTT. V is TRBV28 and J is TRBJ1-5; 7 bases map to TRBD1. J gave up 1 base and V 1 base, and 4 bases lay outside the gene matches. This CDR3 contains 16 residues. Germline V gene sequence: CDR1 MDHEN, CDR2 SYDVKM.

The CDR3 region has the DNA TGTGCCAGCAGCGTAGGATCTGGAGCGGCCTCCTACGAGCAGTACTTC. Translation: CASSVGSGAASYEQYF. J is TRBJ2-7 and V is TRBV9, with D maybe TRBD2 (5 bases). This CDR3 region has 16 residues. CDR1 and CDR2 from the germline V gene are SGDLS and YYNGEE. V shed 0 bases and J shed 0 bases, with 13 bases lying between them.

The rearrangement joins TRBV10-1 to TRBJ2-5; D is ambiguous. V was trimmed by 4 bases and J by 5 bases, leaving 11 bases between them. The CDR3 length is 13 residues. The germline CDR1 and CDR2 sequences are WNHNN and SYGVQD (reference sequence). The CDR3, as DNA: TGCGCCAGCAGTGTATCGACCGGGGAGACCCAGTACTTC. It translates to CASSVSTGETQYF.

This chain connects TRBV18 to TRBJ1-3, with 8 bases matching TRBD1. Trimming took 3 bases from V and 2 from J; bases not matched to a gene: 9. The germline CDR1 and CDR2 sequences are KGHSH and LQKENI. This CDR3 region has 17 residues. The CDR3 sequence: CASSPWTGLRPGNTIYF. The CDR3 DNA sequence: TGTGCCAGCTCACCCTGGACAGGGTTGCGCCCTGGAAACACCATATATTTT.

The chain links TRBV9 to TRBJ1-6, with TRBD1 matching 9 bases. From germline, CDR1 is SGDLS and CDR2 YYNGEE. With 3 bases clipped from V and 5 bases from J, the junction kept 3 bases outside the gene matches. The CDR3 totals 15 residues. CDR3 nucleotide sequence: TGTGCCAGCAGCGCTCGGGACAGGGATAATTCACCCCTCCACTTT. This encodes CASSARDRDNSPLHF. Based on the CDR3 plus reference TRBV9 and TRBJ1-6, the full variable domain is DSGVTQTPKHLITATGQRVTLRCSPRSGDLSVYWYQQSLDQGLQFLIQYYNGEERAKGNILERFSAQQFPDLHSELNLSSLELGDSALYFCASSARDRDNSPLHFGNGTRLTVT.

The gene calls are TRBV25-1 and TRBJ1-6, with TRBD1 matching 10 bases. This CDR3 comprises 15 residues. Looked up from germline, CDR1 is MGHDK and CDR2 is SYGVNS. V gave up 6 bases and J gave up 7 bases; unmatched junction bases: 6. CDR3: CASRERQGANSPLHF. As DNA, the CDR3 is TGTGCCAGCAGAGAACGACAGGGGGCAAATTCACCCCTCCACTTT.

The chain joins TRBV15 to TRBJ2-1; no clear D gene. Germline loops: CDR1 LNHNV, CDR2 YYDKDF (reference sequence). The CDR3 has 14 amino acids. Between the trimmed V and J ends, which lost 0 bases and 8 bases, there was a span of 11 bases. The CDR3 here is CATSRDINPHEQFF. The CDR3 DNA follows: TGTGCCACCAGCAGAGATATAAACCCACATGAGCAGTTCTTC. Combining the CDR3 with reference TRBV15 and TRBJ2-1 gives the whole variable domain DAMVIQNPRYQVTQFGKPVTLSCSQTLNHNVMYWYQQKSSQAPKLLFHYYDKDFNNEADTPDNFQSRRPNTSFCFLDIRSPGLGDTAMYLCATSRDINPHEQFFGPGTRLTVL.

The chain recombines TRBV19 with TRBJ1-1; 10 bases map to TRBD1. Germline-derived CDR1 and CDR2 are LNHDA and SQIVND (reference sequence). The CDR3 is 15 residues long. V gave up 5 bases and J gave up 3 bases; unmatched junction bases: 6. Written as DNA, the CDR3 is TGTGCCAGTAGTCCACCGGGACAGGGGTACACTGAAGCTTTCTTT. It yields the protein CASSPPGQGYTEAFF.

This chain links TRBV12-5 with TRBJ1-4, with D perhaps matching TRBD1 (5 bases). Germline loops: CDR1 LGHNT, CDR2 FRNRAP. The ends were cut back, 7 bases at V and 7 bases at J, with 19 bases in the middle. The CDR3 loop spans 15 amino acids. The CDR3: CASAWGTGPSEKLFF. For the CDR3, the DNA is TGTGCTAGTGCCTGGGGCACCGGTCCGTCTGAAAAACTGTTTTTT.

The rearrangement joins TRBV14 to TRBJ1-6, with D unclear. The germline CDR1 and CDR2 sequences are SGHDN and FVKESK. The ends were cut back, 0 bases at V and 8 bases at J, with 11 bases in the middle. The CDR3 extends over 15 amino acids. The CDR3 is CASSQDSPIHSPLHF. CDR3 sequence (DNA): TGTGCCAGCAGCCAAGATAGCCCCATCCATTCACCCCTCCACTTT.

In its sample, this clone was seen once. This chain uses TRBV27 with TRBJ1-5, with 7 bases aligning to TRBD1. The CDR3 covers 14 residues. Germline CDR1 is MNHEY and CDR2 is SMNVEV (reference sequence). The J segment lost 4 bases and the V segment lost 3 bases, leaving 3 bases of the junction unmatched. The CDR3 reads CASSLRQGNQPQHF. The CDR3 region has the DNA TGTGCCAGCAGTTTGAGACAGGGAAATCAGCCCCAGCATTTT.

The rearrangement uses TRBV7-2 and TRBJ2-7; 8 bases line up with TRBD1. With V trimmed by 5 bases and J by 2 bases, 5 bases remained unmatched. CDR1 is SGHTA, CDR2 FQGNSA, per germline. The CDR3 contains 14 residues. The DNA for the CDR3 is TGTGCCAGCAGCCTGGACAGGGCTGCCTACGAGCAGTACTTC. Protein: CASSLDRAAYEQYF. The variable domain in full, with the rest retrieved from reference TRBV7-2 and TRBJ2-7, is GAGVSQSPSNKVTEKGKDVELRCDPISGHTALYWYRQSLGQGLEFLIYFQGNSAPDKSGLPSDRFSAERTGGSVSTLTIQRTQQEDSAVYLCASSLDRAAYEQYFGPGTRLTVT.

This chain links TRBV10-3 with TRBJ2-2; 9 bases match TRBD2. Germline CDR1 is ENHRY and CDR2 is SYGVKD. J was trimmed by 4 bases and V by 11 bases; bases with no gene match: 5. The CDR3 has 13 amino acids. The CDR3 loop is CAAAGGLTGELFF. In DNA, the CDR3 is TGTGCCGCGGCGGGAGGGCTCACCGGGGAGCTGTTTTTT.

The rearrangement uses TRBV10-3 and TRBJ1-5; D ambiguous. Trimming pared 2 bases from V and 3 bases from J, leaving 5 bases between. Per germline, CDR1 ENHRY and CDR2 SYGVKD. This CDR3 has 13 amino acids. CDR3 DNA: TGTGCCATCAGTGAGACGGACAATCAGCCCCAGCATTTT. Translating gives CAISETDNQPQHF.

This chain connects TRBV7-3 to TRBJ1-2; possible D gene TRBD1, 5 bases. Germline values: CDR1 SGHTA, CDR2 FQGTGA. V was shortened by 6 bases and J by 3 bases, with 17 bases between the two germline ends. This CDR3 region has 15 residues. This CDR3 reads CASSEGPGSYYGYTF. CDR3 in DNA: TGTGCCAGCAGTGAGGGGCCGGGGAGTTACTATGGCTACACCTTC.

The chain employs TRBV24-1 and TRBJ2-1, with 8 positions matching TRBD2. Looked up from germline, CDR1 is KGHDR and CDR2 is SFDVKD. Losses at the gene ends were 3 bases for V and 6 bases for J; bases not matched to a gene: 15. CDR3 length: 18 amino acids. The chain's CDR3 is CATSDPSEGAGVRNEQFF. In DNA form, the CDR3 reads TGTGCCACCAGTGATCCCTCCGAGGGAGCGGGAGTTCGCAATGAGCAGTTCTTC.

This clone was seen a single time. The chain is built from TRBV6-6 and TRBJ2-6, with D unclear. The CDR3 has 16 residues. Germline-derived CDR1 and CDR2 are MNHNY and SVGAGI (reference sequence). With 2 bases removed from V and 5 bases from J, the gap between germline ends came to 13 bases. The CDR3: CASSYDRQPRANVLTF. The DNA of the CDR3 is TGTGCCAGCAGTTACGACCGCCAGCCGAGGGCCAACGTCCTGACTTTC.

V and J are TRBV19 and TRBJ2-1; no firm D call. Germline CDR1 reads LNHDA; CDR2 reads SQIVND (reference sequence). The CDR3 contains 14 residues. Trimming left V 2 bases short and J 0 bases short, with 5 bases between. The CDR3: CASSIQSSYNEQFF. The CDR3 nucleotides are TGTGCCAGTAGTATACAGAGCTCCTACAATGAGCAGTTCTTC.

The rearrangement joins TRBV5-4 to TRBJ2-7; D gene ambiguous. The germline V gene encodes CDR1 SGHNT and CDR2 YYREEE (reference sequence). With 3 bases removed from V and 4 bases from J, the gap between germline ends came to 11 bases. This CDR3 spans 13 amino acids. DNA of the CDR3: TGTGCCAGCAGCTACGGGCCGGAGTACGAGCAGTACTTC. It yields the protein CASSYGPEYEQYF.